This T cell receptor beta chain was identified in a study of cytomegalovirus exposure and HLA in healthy donors. Overall study results and limits: Immune exposure information available was restricted to CMV serostatus.

On this clone itself: The antigen remains undetermined.

The CDR3 contains 14 residues. The V gene's germline CDR1 is SGHRS and CDR2 YFSETQ. The germline V and J ends were trimmed by 5 bases and 6 bases, with 16 bases remaining between them. Use of 60 Vbeta and 13 Jbeta primers characterized the PCR. Profiling relied on immunoSEQ multiplex PCR, and the TCRdb table lists in-frame clones only, not all of them. The sample lists over 150,000 clones; about 70% were seen once. This chain uses TRBV5-1 with TRBJ2-3, with D perhaps matching TRBD2 (6 bases). This receptor was taken from a man between 18 and 35 years old in good health and CMV-seronegative. Sequencing used PBMCs. The CDR3 nucleotides read TGCGCCAGCAGATATGCACGGGACTCGGATACGCAGTATTTT. The encoded protein is CASRYARDSDTQYF.